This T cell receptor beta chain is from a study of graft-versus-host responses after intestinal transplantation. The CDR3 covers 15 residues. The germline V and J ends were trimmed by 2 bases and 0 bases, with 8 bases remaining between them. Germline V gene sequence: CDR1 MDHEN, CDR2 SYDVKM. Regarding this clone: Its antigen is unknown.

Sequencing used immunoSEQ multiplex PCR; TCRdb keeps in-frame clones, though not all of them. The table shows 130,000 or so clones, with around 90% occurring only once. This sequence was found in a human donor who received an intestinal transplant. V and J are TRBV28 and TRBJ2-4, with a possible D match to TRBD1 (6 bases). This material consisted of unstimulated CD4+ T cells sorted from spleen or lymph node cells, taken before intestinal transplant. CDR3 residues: CASSLGQLAKNIQYF. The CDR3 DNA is TGTGCCAGCAGTTTAGGACAGCTAGCCAAAAACATTCAGTACTTC. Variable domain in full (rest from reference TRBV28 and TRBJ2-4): DVKVTQSSRYLVKRTGEKVFLECVQDMDHENMFWYRQDPGLGLRLIYFSYDVKMKEKGDIPEGYSVSREKKERFSLILESASTNQTSMYLCASSLGQLAKNIQYFGAGTRLSVL.